This T cell receptor beta chain originates from a study of blood T cells in healthy people across ages. Regarding the study as a whole: Getting older went along with TCR beta diversity per million T cells dropping roughly linearly. The CMV status of each donor remained undetermined, and this could have confounded shifts in expanded clonotypes.

The authors isolated at least 6 million PBMCs per sample. Sample-barcoded 5' priming and a J-beta primer mix drove a second PCR of roughly 7 to 11 cycles. A template-switch adaptor containing 12 random nucleotides labeled each cDNA molecule. In TCRdb, the 5' RACE reads were re-called with MiXCR into one record per CDR3 protein. The sample comprises about 970,000 distinct CDR3 sequences, roughly 50% of which are singletons, and about a fifth rests with the top ten. Germline V gene data show CDR1 as DFQATT and CDR2 as SNEGSKA (reference sequence). This CDR3 is built from 13 residues. V lost 1 base to trimming and J lost 2 bases, with 9 bases between them. In this sample, this clonotype turned up a few times. Its specificity is not known.

This rearrangement joins TRBV20-1 to TRBJ2-7; D remains ambiguous. The source is a woman aged 60-70 years in good health. Sequenced material: blood. The CDR3 sequence is CSARGAGPYEQYF. The CDR3 nucleotides are TGCAGTGCTAGAGGGGCAGGTCCCTACGAGCAGTACTTC.